Presented here are 11 T cell receptor beta chains from one specimen sequenced in a study of T-cell reconstitution after alpha-beta-depleted transplantation in children. This sample's TCRbeta library carried unique molecular identifier barcodes. Using its own MiXCR run on the PCR reads, TCRdb lists one record per CDR3 protein. This table holds fewer than 750,000 distinct CDR3 sequences, more than 20% found once. Sample: PBMCs, mostly from graft donor cells, taken 360 days after TCRalphabeta/CD19-depleted stem cell transplant. The receptors were gathered from a boy under two years old who had a stem cell transplant for acute myeloid leukemia, so the T cells may come from the graft donor.

This chain connects TRBV30 to TRBJ2-1, with D tentatively TRBD1 (5 bases). Trimming shortened V by 7 bases and J by 5 bases, and 12 bases separated the two germline ends. The germline V gene has CDR1 GTSNPN and CDR2 SVGIG (reference sequence). There are 12 residues in the CDR3. CDR3 loop: CASQVLNNEQFF. CDR3 nucleotides: TGTGCCTCACAGGTACTTAACAATGAGCAGTTCTTC.

In this sample, this clonotype turned up many times. The chain couples TRBV10-3 to TRBJ2-1; maybe TRBD1 (6 bases). The CDR3 covers 15 residues. Germline CDR1 reads ENHRY; CDR2 reads SYGVKD. Trimming left V 5 bases short and J 1 base short, with 12 bases between. CDR3 in amino acids: CAISPGTSSYNEQFF. The CDR3 nucleotides are TGTGCCATCAGTCCCGGGACATCTTCCTACAATGAGCAGTTCTTC.

This clonotype has a handful of counts. The chain joins TRBV12-3 or TRBV12-4 to TRBJ2-7; D might be TRBD1 (6 bases). The length of the CDR3 is 13 residues. Trimming took off 6 bases at V and 1 base at J, with 10 bases between the two ends. The CDR3 region has the DNA TGTGCCAGCAGGGGGACACTATCCTACGAGCAGTACTTC. This translates into CASRGTLSYEQYF.

This clonotype showed up many times. This chain joins TRBV10-3 and TRBJ2-3; the D is unclear. Germline values: CDR1 ENHRY, CDR2 SYGVKD. V shed 4 bases and J shed 3 bases, with 2 bases lying between them. The CDR3 is 11 amino acids. CDR3 loop: CAISGTDTQYF. CDR3 DNA: TGTGCCATCAGTGGGACAGATACGCAGTATTTT.

This clonotype was counted only a few times. This chain links TRBV7-2 with TRBJ1-2; D unclear. Germline assignment: CDR1 SGHTA and CDR2 FQGNSA. There are 15 residues in the CDR3. V was cut by 5 bases and J by 0 bases, with 13 bases left in between. The CDR3 sequence: CASSVWYSSNYGYTF. CDR3 DNA: TGTGCCAGCAGCGTTTGGTATTCATCTAACTATGGCTACACCTTC.

The chain links TRBV5-1 to TRBJ2-7, with 11 bases matching TRBD2. The CDR3 totals 15 residues. The germline CDR1 and CDR2 sequences are SGHRS and YFSETQ. The junction had 2 bases not matched to a gene; V was cut back by 3 bases and J by 0 bases. The CDR3 nucleotides read TGCGCCAGCAGCTGGGGGACTAGCGGCTCCTACGAGCAGTACTTC. Residues: CASSWGTSGSYEQYF.

The chain employs TRBV25-1 and TRBJ2-3; 11 bases line up with TRBD2. With V trimmed by 6 bases and J by 3 bases, 14 bases remained unmatched. CDR1 is MGHDK, CDR2 SYGVNS, per germline. This CDR3 has 18 residues. CDR3 amino acids: CASSLSGGALSWTDTQYF. DNA for the CDR3: TGTGCCAGCAGCCTTAGCGGGGGGGCGCTGAGTTGGACAGATACGCAGTATTTT.

Ten or more counts support this clonotype. The chain combines TRBV6-5 with TRBJ2-3; D is undetermined. Trimming left V 0 bases short and J 4 bases short, with 14 bases between. The CDR3 is 16 amino acids. CDR1 is MNHEY, CDR2 SVGAGI, per germline. The CDR3 sequence: CASSYSPGLVSDTQYF. The CDR3 region has the DNA TGTGCCAGCAGTTACTCCCCGGGTTTAGTTTCAGATACGCAGTATTTT.

V usage is TRBV25-1 and J usage is TRBJ2-5; TRBD1 matches at 9 bases. V lost 6 bases and J lost 4; bases outside the gene matches: 9. Germline CDR1 MGHDK, CDR2 SYGVNS. The CDR3 has 15 residues. The CDR3 region is CASRKGQGGSETQYF. CDR3 nucleotides: TGTGCCAGCAGGAAGGGACAGGGAGGTTCAGAGACCCAGTACTTC.

The V call is TRBV21-1, the J call TRBJ1-6. TRBV21-1 is recorded as a pseudogene. This CDR3 comprises 18 residues. The CDR3 sequence is CASSIVTTEMAYNSPLHF. DNA for the CDR3: TGTGCCAGCAGCATTGTTACAACAGAAATGGCCTATAATTCACCCCTCCACTTT.

The chain links TRBV13 to TRBJ2-5, with D tentatively TRBD2 (5 bases). The CDR3 is made up of 15 amino acids. Trimming took off 0 bases at V and 5 bases at J, with 13 bases between the two ends. CDR1 is PRHDT and CDR2 is FYEKMQ in the germline V gene (reference sequence). The DNA for the CDR3 is TGTGCCAGCAGCTTAGGTGCCCGTCGGAGGGAGACCCAGTACTTC. Translated: CASSLGARRRETQYF.